Below, 7 T cell receptor beta chains from the same sample are listed, as sequenced in a study of patients and donors after allogeneic stem cell transplantation. TCRdb used MiXCR to reprocess the RT-PCR reads, holding one entry per CDR3 protein. The table has 70,000 to 100,000 distinct CDR3 sequences, around 5% seen once. Material: blood, either unsorted or a sorted T cell fraction (not recorded which). Receptor source: a human donor who was either an allogeneic HSCT recipient or a stem cell or donor lymphocyte infusion donor (not recorded which). It is not recorded whose cells these are; they may come from a transplant donor.

This chain links TRBV7-8 with TRBJ1-5; no reliable D call. Germline lookup yields CDR1 SGHVS and CDR2 FQNEAQ. With 1 base removed from V and 1 base from J, the gap between germline ends came to 2 bases. CDR3 length: 13 residues. CDR3 bases: TGTGCCAGCAGCTTAGACAGCAATCAGCCCCAGCATTTT. This codes for CASSLDSNQPQHF.

Only a few counts were recorded for this clonotype. The chain recombines TRBV30 with TRBJ2-3, with D possibly TRBD2 on 6 matching bases. This CDR3 region has 16 residues. The V end lost 0 bases, the J end lost 1 base, and 14 bases lay between the germline ends. The germline V gene has CDR1 GTSNPN and CDR2 SVGIG (reference sequence). CDR3 DNA: TGTGCCTGGAGTGTGGGCACCAGGAGGGGCACAGATACGCAGTATTTT. Protein product: CAWSVGTRRGTDTQYF.

The chain links TRBV9 to TRBJ2-5; no reliable D call. The CDR3 is 14 residues long. The germline gives CDR1 SGDLS, CDR2 YYNGEE. V was shortened by 0 bases and J by 9 bases, with 15 bases between the two germline ends. CDR3 sequence reads: CASSVDTHVLPQYF. CDR3 coding DNA: TGTGCCAGCAGCGTAGACACCCACGTATTACCCCAGTACTTC.

The table lists this clonotype with a few counts. The chain links TRBV12-3 or TRBV12-4 to TRBJ2-5; 8 nucleotides line up with TRBD1. J was trimmed by 4 bases and V by 5 bases; bases with no gene match: 6. This CDR3 is 14 amino acids long. CDR3 coding DNA: TGTGCCAGCAGTGGTACCAGGGGGCGAGAGACCCAGTACTTC. This encodes CASSGTRGRETQYF.

This clonotype was found many times. CDR3 DNA sequence: TGTGCCAGCAATCGACAGGGCGGGTACACTGAAGCTTTCTTT. Its protein is CASNRQGGYTEAFF. The chain couples TRBV12-3 or TRBV12-4 to TRBJ1-1, with TRBD1 identical over 7 bases. The V and J ends lost 7 bases and 3 bases, in that order; junction bases with no gene match: 8. The CDR3 is made up of 14 amino acids.

In this sample, this clonotype turned up many times. The chain recombines TRBV4-2 with TRBJ2-2; 8 bases fit TRBD1. This CDR3 contains 15 residues. The germline V gene encodes CDR1 LGHNA and CDR2 YNFKEQ. V lost 4 bases and J lost 5; bases outside the gene matches: 6. The CDR3 region is CASSPQDRVTGELFF. The DNA of the CDR3 is TGTGCCAGCAGCCCCCAGGACAGGGTGACCGGGGAGCTGTTTTTT.

This clonotype has ten or more counts. The junction does not match germline at one end; this may be a read error. The CDR3 DNA follows: TGCGCCAGCAGTTTGGGGGCAGAGCAAGAGACCCAGTACTTC. Translated, it gives CASSLGAEQETQYF. The V call is TRBV5-1, the J call TRBJ2-5; D may be TRBD1 (6 bases). The CDR3 has 14 residues. Germline V gene lookup returns CDR1 SGHRS and CDR2 YFSETQ.